The 10 T cell receptor beta chains listed next were all sequenced from one sample in a study of regulatory T cells in long-lasting Graves disease. Stated time point: newly diagnosed GD, antithyroid drugs for less than 3 months. The TCR library was prepared using RNA isolated from PBMCs. Sequencing libraries for TCR beta were prepared with iRepertoire HTBI primers and Arm-PCR of CDR3 regions. TCRdb recomputed calls from the multiplex PCR reads with MiXCR, one row per CDR3 protein. The sample has 500,000 to 700,000 distinct CDR3 sequences, roughly 15% seen once. These same data were also listed under a study on T cells in Graves' hyperthyroidism and ophthalmopathy.

Sequencing was performed on peripheral blood mononuclear cells (PBMCs), taken at new diagnosis, from a patient treated with antithyroid drugs. These receptors all come from a woman in her twenties or thirties with Graves disease.

In its sample, this clonotype was seen a few times. This chain uses TRBV6-2 or TRBV6-3 with TRBJ2-3; TRBD2 matches 7 bases. Per germline, CDR1 MNHEY and CDR2 SVGEGT. The CDR3 loop spans 15 amino acids. Trimming took 4 bases from V and 2 from J; bases not matched to a gene: 6. CDR3 in DNA: TGTGCCAGCAGTTTAGCGGGCGGGGACACAGATACGCAGTATTTT. As protein: CASSLAGGDTDTQYF.

Only a few counts were recorded for this clonotype. The CDR3: CASSQNRGLVYEQYF. The DNA for the CDR3 is TGTGCCAGCAGCCAGAACAGGGGGCTTGTCTACGAGCAGTACTTC. The J gene is TRBJ2-7, the V gene TRBV3-1, with 9 bases fitting TRBD1. CDR1 is LGHDT and CDR2 is YNNKEL in the germline V gene (reference sequence). The CDR3 has 15 amino acids. V was pared by 3 bases and J by 3 bases, with 6 bases of the junction left unmatched.

This clonotype was observed at least ten times. The chain is built from TRBV28 and TRBJ1-2; D ambiguous. CDR3 length equals 15 residues. Germline assignment: CDR1 MDHEN and CDR2 SYDVKM. Trimming removed 4 bases from V and 5 bases from J, with 17 bases in between. The CDR3 DNA follows: TGTGCCAGCAGTTCCCACTCGGGGATACTTTATGGCTACACCTTC. This gives the protein CASSSHSGILYGYTF.

This clonotype was counted many times. This chain links TRBV7-9 with TRBJ1-2; no clear D gene. Germline V lookup: CDR1 SEHNR, CDR2 FQNEAQ (reference sequence). V lost 3 bases to trimming and J lost 6 bases, with 17 bases between them. The CDR3 loop spans 15 amino acids. The CDR3 reads CASSFRKPDANGYTF. In DNA, the CDR3 is TGTGCCAGCAGCTTCCGTAAGCCCGACGCGAATGGCTACACCTTC. The full variable domain, its missing parts supplied by reference TRBV7-9 and TRBJ1-2, is DTGVSQNPRHKITKRGQNVTFRCDPISEHNRLYWYRQTLGQGPEFLTYFQNEAQLEKSRLLSDRFSAERPKGSFSTLEIQRTEQGDSAMYLCASSFRKPDANGYTFGSGTRLTVV.

This chain connects TRBV20-1 to TRBJ2-1, with 12 bases fitting TRBD2. CDR3 length: 15 residues. Trimming removed 5 bases from V and 6 bases from J; junction bases left unmatched: 8. The germline CDR1 and CDR2 sequences are DFQATT and SNEGSKA (reference sequence). CDR3 loop: CSAGKTSGRSNEQFF. The CDR3, as DNA: TGCAGTGCTGGAAAGACTAGCGGGAGATCCAATGAGCAGTTCTTC.

This chain connects TRBV19 to TRBJ2-4; tentatively, D is TRBD1 or TRBD2 (5 bases each). V was trimmed by 9 bases and J by 9 bases, leaving 21 bases between them. The CDR3 consists of 14 residues. The germline CDR1 and CDR2 sequences are LNHDA and SQIVND (reference sequence). This CDR3 reads CASTPGPLGGIQYF. The DNA for the CDR3 is TGTGCCAGCACCCCGGGACCACTCGGAGGCATTCAGTACTTC.

In its sample, this clonotype was seen many times. This sequence joins TRBV6-2 or TRBV6-3 and TRBJ2-7; a possible D gene is TRBD1 (6 bases). This CDR3 is built from 15 residues. V shed 2 bases and J shed 2 bases, with 13 bases lying between them. CDR1 is MNHEY and CDR2 is SVGEGT in the germline V gene. The CDR3 is CASSYTQGTAYEQYF. The CDR3 DNA reads TGTGCCAGCAGTTACACACAGGGCACGGCCTACGAGCAGTACTTC.

In the case of this clonotype: A much larger clone lies one base from this, so it may be a read error. The rearrangement joins TRBV6-4 to TRBJ2-2; TRBD1 is a possible D gene (5 bases). Trimming took off 2 bases at V and 6 bases at J, with 7 bases between the two ends. The CDR3 extends over 13 amino acids. CDR1 is MRHNA and CDR2 is SNTAGT in the germline V gene. The DNA of the CDR3 is TGTGCCAGCAGTGACAGGGGCCCCGGGGAGCTGTTTTTT. Its translation: CASSDRGPGELFF.

This clonotype was recorded a few times. CDR3 loop: CASNVAGGYGELFF. The CDR3 DNA reads TGTGCCAGCAACGTAGCGGGAGGGTACGGGGAGCTGTTTTTT. The gene calls are TRBV7-9 and TRBJ2-2; 11 nucleotides match TRBD2. This CDR3 contains 14 residues. Germline V CDR1 and CDR2: SEHNR, FQNEAQ (reference sequence). V dropped 7 bases and J dropped 7; count of bases not matched to a gene: 5. Variable domain in full (rest from reference TRBV7-9 and TRBJ2-2): DTGVSQNPRHKITKRGQNVTFRCDPISEHNRLYWYRQTLGQGPEFLTYFQNEAQLEKSRLLSDRFSAERPKGSFSTLEIQRTEQGDSAMYLCASNVAGGYGELFFGEGSRLTVL.

This clonotype was observed many times. The V call is TRBV10-1, the J call TRBJ2-1; D is possibly TRBD2 (6 bases). CDR1 WNHNN and CDR2 SYGVQD come from the germline V gene (reference sequence). V dropped 3 bases and J dropped 5 bases, with 11 bases sitting between them. The CDR3 length is 14 residues. The CDR3 sequence: CASSDDSGHNEQFF. The CDR3 DNA is TGCGCCAGCAGTGATGATAGCGGCCACAATGAGCAGTTCTTC.